The source of this T cell receptor (beta chain) is a study of graft-versus-host responses after intestinal transplantation. Points from the study as a whole: High graft-versus-host to host-versus-graft clonal ratios were seen in allografts of patients with graft-donor T cell macrochimerism. Present in recipient marrow, GvH clones included some that appeared first in ileum or blood.

Graft material was processed, releasing intraepithelial and lamina propria lymphocytes. Germline CDR1 SGHTA, CDR2 FQGNSA. Trimming took 5 bases from V and 1 from J, leaving 14 bases between them. The CDR3 length is 15 residues. The table came from immunoSEQ multiplex PCR; TCRdb's copy has only in-frame clones and leaves some out. The sample lists about 15,000 clones, roughly three fifths seen once, with 13% in the top ten. The count of this clone is one. Its cognate antigen is unknown. This sample comprised ileum tissue, obtained 524 days after transplant. The origin of this receptor is a human patient who received an intestinal transplant, so some T cells may come from the graft donor. This rearrangement joins TRBV7-2 to TRBJ1-1, with D hard to call. The CDR3 protein is CASSPATGRNTEAFF. CDR3 nucleotides: TGTGCCAGCAGCCCCGCCACCGGGAGGAACACTGAAGCTTTCTTT.